This TCR beta chain was sequenced in a study of tumor-infiltrating lymphocytes in primary liver carcinoma. The study's findings and limits: Researchers found tumor-adjacent and tumor-blood pairs overlapped less than tumor region pairs.

Trimming took 4 bases from V and 2 from J, leaving 11 bases between them. Germline V lookup: CDR1 SQVTM, CDR2 ANQGSEA. There are 13 residues in the CDR3. Details on this clonotype: Its cognate antigen is unknown.

Starting material of 400 to 600 ng total RNA yielded TCR beta cDNA via a constant-region primer. Modified slightly, ARM-PCR produced TCR beta libraries over three nested multiplex PCR rounds. The first two PCR rounds, roughly 9 cycles each, used TRBV1-TRBV30 forward primers and a C-beta reverse primer. Each CDR3 protein gets one entry after TCRdb re-called the multiplex PCR reads with MiXCR. The table lists about 120,000 distinct CDR3 sequences, around 70% of them singletons. Each 20-30 mg portion of unsorted bulk tissue served as the source for co-extraction of RNA and DNA. The chain carries TRBV29-1 and TRBJ2-5; D perhaps matches TRBD1 (5 bases). This sequence originates from a woman aged 55 to 70 with primary liver carcinoma and hepatitis B virus infection. Sequencing was done on a sample of tumor-adjacent normal liver tissue. The CDR3 coding sequence is TGCAGCGTTGTGGGGCGGATTCAAGAGACCCAGTACTTC. Translated: CSVVGRIQETQYF.